This T cell receptor beta chain stems from a study of blood T cell repertoires in COVID-19. This CDR3 has 13 residues. Germline assignment: CDR1 SQVTM and CDR2 ANQGSEA. J gave up 11 bases and V 7 bases, and 15 bases lay outside the gene matches. The protocol was immunoSEQ multiplex PCR, while the TCRdb copy is restricted to in-frame clones and leaves out a portion. The repertoire includes some 260,000 clones, 88% of them detected once, and approximately 2.1% sits in the top ten. Input material: peripheral blood. The receptor comes from a woman aged 40 to 50 who had recovered from COVID-19. The genes are TRBV29-1 and TRBJ2-3; 7 nucleotides match TRBD2. DNA of the CDR3: TGCAGCGCCGAACTGAGACTAGCACAAATGCAGTATTTT. The encoded protein is CSAELRLAQMQYF.